Presented here are 20 T cell receptor beta chains from one specimen sequenced in a study of identical twins. TCRdb fed the 5' RACE reads into MiXCR, producing one record per CDR3 protein. The table shows about 470,000 distinct CDR3 sequences, with roughly 26% occurring only once. These data are also associated with another study on T cells expressing NK-cell markers.

The sequenced material came from CD4+ T cells sorted from blood. Source of these receptors: a woman younger than 30 in good health.

The genes are TRBV6-2 or TRBV6-3 and TRBJ1-2; the D is unclear. The germline CDR1 and CDR2 sequences are MNHEY and SVGEGT. The CDR3 covers 14 residues. V was cut by 6 bases and J by 4 bases, with 15 bases left in between. The CDR3 region has the DNA TGTGCCAGCAGGCCTCGTGGGCTCCGCTATGGCTACACCTTC. It specifies CASRPRGLRYGYTF.

This clonotype was detected only a few times. The chain is built from TRBV14 and TRBJ2-3; tentatively, D is TRBD2 (5 bases). The CDR3 covers 16 residues. CDR1 and CDR2 from the germline V gene are SGHDN and FVKESK. V was pared by 0 bases and J by 0 bases, with 10 bases between. CDR3 sequence reads: CASSQDLLASTDTQYF. Here the CDR3 DNA reads TGTGCCAGCAGCCAAGATCTTCTAGCTAGCACAGATACGCAGTATTTT.

The chain combines TRBV6-4 with TRBJ2-1; 8 nucleotides line up with TRBD2. With 11 bases clipped from V and 4 bases from J, the junction kept 7 bases outside the gene matches. Germline CDR1 reads MRHNA; CDR2 reads SNTAGT. This CDR3 contains 13 residues. The CDR3 DNA sequence: TGTGCCCTTCCGTTAGCGGGGTACAATGAGCAGTTCTTC. It specifies CALPLAGYNEQFF.

This chain uses TRBV5-1 with TRBJ2-3; the D gene is possibly TRBD2 (5 bases). V was pared by 0 bases and J by 5 bases, with 22 bases between. This CDR3 is 18 amino acids long. Germline loops: CDR1 SGHRS, CDR2 YFSETQ. As DNA, the CDR3 is TGCGCCAGCAGCTTGGAGCCGGTCTGGAGTGGGAGCGGAGATACGCAGTATTTT. Protein: CASSLEPVWSGSGDTQYF.

Written as DNA, the CDR3 is TGTGCCAGCAGCCCCCCTAGGACTATCCTTAACAATGAGCAGTTCTTC. Residues: CASSPPRTILNNEQFF. This chain joins TRBV12-3 or TRBV12-4 and TRBJ2-1; a weak D match, TRBD2 (6 bases). The CDR3 totals 16 residues. V lost 6 bases and J lost 5, with 20 bases in between.

This clonotype was seen more than once but under ten times. The chain links TRBV29-1 to TRBJ1-1; weak D call: TRBD1 (6 bases). The CDR3 loop spans 13 amino acids. The V gene's germline CDR1 is SQVTM and CDR2 ANQGSEA. Between the trimmed V and J ends, which lost 7 bases and 0 bases, there was a span of 12 bases. The CDR3 protein is CSGRGQMNTEAFF. For the CDR3, the DNA is TGCAGCGGACGGGGGCAAATGAACACTGAAGCTTTCTTT.

This clonotype was counted between two and nine times. The chain couples TRBV19 to TRBJ2-1; the match to TRBD2 covers 8 bases. Germline values: CDR1 LNHDA, CDR2 SQIVND (reference sequence). This CDR3 comprises 14 residues. J gave up 7 bases and V 6 bases, and 8 bases lay outside the gene matches. The CDR3: CASRERGRINEQFF. CDR3 DNA sequence: TGTGCCAGTAGGGAGCGGGGGAGGATTAATGAGCAGTTCTTC.

This clonotype was picked up many times. The chain links TRBV4-2 to TRBJ2-3; 9 bases agree with TRBD2. The CDR3 is 15 residues long. Germline V gene lookup returns CDR1 LGHNA and CDR2 YNFKEQ. V shed 4 bases, J shed 1 base, and the junction held 3 bases outside the gene matches. CDR3 residues: CASSLSGGGTDTQYF. Here the CDR3 DNA reads TGTGCCAGCAGCCTTAGCGGGGGAGGCACAGATACGCAGTATTTT.

The chain couples TRBV5-1 to TRBJ1-1; TRBD1 aligns across 11 bases. The germline gives CDR1 SGHRS, CDR2 YFSETQ. The V and J ends lost 4 bases and 5 bases, in that order; junction bases with no gene match: 7. CDR3 length: 15 amino acids. The CDR3 DNA follows: TGCGCCAGCAGCCCGGACAGGGGGCTGGAGACTGAAGCTTTCTTT. Translated, it gives CASSPDRGLETEAFF.

V is TRBV5-4 and J is TRBJ2-6; D is uncertain. Deletions cut 3 bases from V and 4 bases from J, with 14 bases between. CDR3 length: 16 residues. CDR1 is SGHNT, CDR2 YYREEE, per germline (reference sequence). CDR3: CASSSREGTGANVLTF. The CDR3 DNA is TGTGCCAGCAGCTCAAGGGAAGGAACGGGGGCCAACGTCCTGACTTTC.

The CDR3 is CASSQEHWGNQPQHF. Written as DNA, the CDR3 is TGCGCCAGCAGCCAAGAACACTGGGGCAATCAGCCCCAGCATTTT. This chain links TRBV4-3 with TRBJ1-5; D uncertain. Germline values: CDR1 LGHNA, CDR2 YSLEER. CDR3 size: 15 residues. Trimming took 0 bases from V and 2 from J, leaving 8 bases between them.

This clonotype was seen ten or more times. The V and J genes are TRBV5-1 and TRBJ1-1; 7 positions match TRBD1. CDR1 and CDR2 from the germline V gene are SGHRS and YFSETQ. The junction had 7 bases not matched to a gene; V was cut back by 8 bases and J by 0 bases. The CDR3 is 14 amino acids. CDR3 in amino acids: CASRTGPMNTEAFF. Here the CDR3 DNA reads TGCGCCAGTCGGACAGGACCCATGAACACTGAAGCTTTCTTT.

The chain has TRBV20-1 and TRBJ1-2; D is possibly TRBD1 (5 bases). Trimming took off 6 bases at V and 2 bases at J, with 19 bases between the two ends. This CDR3 has 15 residues. Per germline, CDR1 DFQATT and CDR2 SNEGSKA (reference sequence). DNA for the CDR3: TGCAGTGCCGACCTTGGGGCGCTTCTCAACTATGGCTACACCTTC. Encoded protein: CSADLGALLNYGYTF.

This clonotype was recorded a few times. The V and J genes are TRBV20-1 and TRBJ2-3; 8 bases agree with TRBD1. After removal of 5 bases from V and 1 base from J, the junction contained 2 bases not matched to a gene. CDR3 size: 13 residues. Germline V gene lookup returns CDR1 DFQATT and CDR2 SNEGSKA (reference sequence). The CDR3 sequence is CSAGQGGTDTQYF. For the CDR3, the DNA is TGCAGTGCTGGACAGGGAGGCACAGATACGCAGTATTTT.

The J gene is TRBJ2-1, the V gene TRBV12-3 or TRBV12-4; the match to TRBD1 covers 10 bases. This CDR3 spans 15 amino acids. The J segment lost 2 bases and the V segment lost 4 bases, leaving 2 bases of the junction unmatched. The CDR3 region is CASSSGTGAYNEQFF. CDR3 sequence (DNA): TGTGCCAGCAGTTCTGGGACAGGGGCCTACAATGAGCAGTTCTTC.

The gene calls are TRBV7-2 and TRBJ1-6; 10 nucleotides line up with TRBD1. V lost 4 bases to trimming and J lost 8 bases; unmatched junction nucleotides: 5. Germline assignment: CDR1 SGHTA and CDR2 FQGNSA. This CDR3 contains 15 residues. The chain's CDR3 is CASSYAGTGDSPLHF. The CDR3 DNA reads TGTGCCAGCAGCTACGCCGGGACAGGGGATTCACCCCTCCACTTT. Together with reference TRBV7-2 and TRBJ1-6, the CDR3 gives the full variable domain: GAGVSQSPSNKVTEKGKDVELRCDPISGHTALYWYRQSLGQGLEFLIYFQGNSAPDKSGLPSDRFSAERTGGSVSTLTIQRTQQEDSAVYLCASSYAGTGDSPLHFGNGTRLTVT.

This clonotype showed up many times. This CDR3 reads CASSFGREETQYF. In DNA, the CDR3 is TGTGCCAGCAGTTTCGGGCGGGAAGAGACCCAGTACTTC. The chain links TRBV12-3 or TRBV12-4 to TRBJ2-5; tentatively, D is TRBD2 (5 bases). V was trimmed by 3 bases and J by 3 bases, leaving 8 bases between them. The CDR3 sequence is 13 residues long.

This clonotype was found many times. V gene TRBV20-1 combines with J gene TRBJ2-1; tentative D call: TRBD1 (5 bases). This CDR3 comprises 12 residues. V was shortened by 7 bases and J by 10 bases, with 17 bases between the two germline ends. Germline CDR1 is DFQATT and CDR2 is SNEGSKA (reference sequence). CDR3 in amino acids: CSVSRVIREQFF. CDR3 nucleotide sequence: TGCAGTGTTAGCAGGGTGATTCGGGAGCAGTTCTTC.

This clonotype was counted a single time. The chain combines TRBV20-1 with TRBJ2-7; perhaps TRBD1 as D (5 bases). CDR1 is DFQATT and CDR2 is SNEGSKA in the germline V gene (reference sequence). The CDR3 is 15 residues long. Trimming left V 0 bases short and J 5 bases short, with 17 bases between. The DNA of the CDR3 is TGCAGTGCTAGAGAAGGGGTGGGTTGGGGCCACGAGCAGTACTTC. Its translation: CSAREGVGWGHEQYF.

This rearrangement joins TRBV5-1 to TRBJ2-2; no firm D call. The CDR3 length is 16 residues. The germline V gene encodes CDR1 SGHRS and CDR2 YFSETQ. The V end lost 0 bases, the J end lost 3 bases, and 12 bases lay between the germline ends. The chain's CDR3 is CASSLDHSSYTGELFF. In DNA form, the CDR3 reads TGCGCCAGCAGCTTGGATCATAGCAGCTACACCGGGGAGCTGTTTTTT. The full variable domain, in which reference TRBV5-1 and TRBJ2-2 provide the parts outside the CDR3, is KAGVTQTPRYLIKTRGQQVTLSCSPISGHRSVSWYQQTPGQGLQFLFEYFSETQRNKGNFPGRFSGRQFSNSRSEMNVSTLELGDSALYLCASSLDHSSYTGELFFGEGSRLTVL.